The clone carrying this TCR beta chain has more than one count but fewer than ten. Its specificity is not known. The CDR3 spans 15 residues. Germline CDR1 MGHRA, CDR2 YSYEKL. The V end lost 0 bases, the J end lost 5 bases, and 13 bases lay between the germline ends. PCR involved 60 Vbeta and 13 Jbeta primers. Repertoires were generated with immunoSEQ multiplex PCR, while TCRdb's copy carries only in-frame clones and drops some. The sample has 210,000 or so clones, 85% seen once. The data are from a study of cytomegalovirus exposure and HLA in healthy donors. The study's findings and limits: Diagnosis of cytomegalovirus status made by the classifier reportedly showed high specificity and sensitivity. Later genetic work tied a missense DCLRE1C variant to beta-chain V and J trimming.

The chain couples TRBV4-1 to TRBJ1-2; no definite D call. Sequencing input: PBMCs. This sequence was found in a human donor in good health. This chain's CDR3 is CASSQDVLAEYGYTF. The CDR3, as DNA: TGCGCCAGCAGCCAAGACGTCTTGGCAGAATATGGCTACACCTTC.